These 4 T cell receptor beta chains were all obtained from the same sample, sequenced in a study of CD8 T cells in ankylosing spondylitis. TCRdb re-called the 5' RACE reads with MiXCR, one entry per CDR3 protein. The sample includes hundreds of thousands of distinct CDR3 sequences, more than 25% of them seen just once. The specimen sequenced was blood, either unsorted or a sorted T cell fraction (not recorded which). These receptors came from a male donor with ankylosing spondylitis or in good health (not recorded which).

The rearrangement joins TRBV29-1 to TRBJ1-4; no firm D call. Germline-derived CDR1 and CDR2 are SQVTM and ANQGSEA. V lost 2 bases and J lost 4, with 8 bases in between. The CDR3 is made up of 13 amino acids. The CDR3 loop reads CSVELGNNEKLFF. CDR3 DNA sequence: TGCAGCGTTGAACTCGGGAATAATGAAAAACTGTTTTTT.

This clonotype was detected only a few times. The gene calls are TRBV12-3 or TRBV12-4 and TRBJ2-3; TRBD1 might be the D (6 bases). The CDR3 is 13 residues long. V shed 1 base and J shed 6 bases, with 8 bases lying between them. CDR3 loop: CASSLDQGDTQYF. The CDR3 region has the DNA TGTGCCAGCAGTTTAGATCAGGGGGATACGCAGTATTTT.

This clonotype was counted a few times. The genes are TRBV24-1 and TRBJ2-5; the match to TRBD1 covers 11 bases. J was trimmed by 6 bases and V by 2 bases; bases with no gene match: 4. There are 15 residues in the CDR3. Germline values: CDR1 KGHDR, CDR2 SFDVKD. CDR3 sequence: CATSDSGQGAKTQYF. The CDR3 region has the DNA TGTGCCACCAGTGATTCCGGACAGGGGGCTAAGACCCAGTACTTC.

This chain connects TRBV5-5 to TRBJ2-3; 7 bases are shared with TRBD1. The V gene's germline CDR1 is SGHKS and CDR2 YYEKEE (reference sequence). J lost 1 base, V lost 4 bases, and 3 bases had no gene match. The CDR3 consists of 14 residues. As DNA, the CDR3 is TGTGCCAGCAGCCTGGGACAGCGCACAGATACGCAGTATTTT. Amino acids: CASSLGQRTDTQYF.